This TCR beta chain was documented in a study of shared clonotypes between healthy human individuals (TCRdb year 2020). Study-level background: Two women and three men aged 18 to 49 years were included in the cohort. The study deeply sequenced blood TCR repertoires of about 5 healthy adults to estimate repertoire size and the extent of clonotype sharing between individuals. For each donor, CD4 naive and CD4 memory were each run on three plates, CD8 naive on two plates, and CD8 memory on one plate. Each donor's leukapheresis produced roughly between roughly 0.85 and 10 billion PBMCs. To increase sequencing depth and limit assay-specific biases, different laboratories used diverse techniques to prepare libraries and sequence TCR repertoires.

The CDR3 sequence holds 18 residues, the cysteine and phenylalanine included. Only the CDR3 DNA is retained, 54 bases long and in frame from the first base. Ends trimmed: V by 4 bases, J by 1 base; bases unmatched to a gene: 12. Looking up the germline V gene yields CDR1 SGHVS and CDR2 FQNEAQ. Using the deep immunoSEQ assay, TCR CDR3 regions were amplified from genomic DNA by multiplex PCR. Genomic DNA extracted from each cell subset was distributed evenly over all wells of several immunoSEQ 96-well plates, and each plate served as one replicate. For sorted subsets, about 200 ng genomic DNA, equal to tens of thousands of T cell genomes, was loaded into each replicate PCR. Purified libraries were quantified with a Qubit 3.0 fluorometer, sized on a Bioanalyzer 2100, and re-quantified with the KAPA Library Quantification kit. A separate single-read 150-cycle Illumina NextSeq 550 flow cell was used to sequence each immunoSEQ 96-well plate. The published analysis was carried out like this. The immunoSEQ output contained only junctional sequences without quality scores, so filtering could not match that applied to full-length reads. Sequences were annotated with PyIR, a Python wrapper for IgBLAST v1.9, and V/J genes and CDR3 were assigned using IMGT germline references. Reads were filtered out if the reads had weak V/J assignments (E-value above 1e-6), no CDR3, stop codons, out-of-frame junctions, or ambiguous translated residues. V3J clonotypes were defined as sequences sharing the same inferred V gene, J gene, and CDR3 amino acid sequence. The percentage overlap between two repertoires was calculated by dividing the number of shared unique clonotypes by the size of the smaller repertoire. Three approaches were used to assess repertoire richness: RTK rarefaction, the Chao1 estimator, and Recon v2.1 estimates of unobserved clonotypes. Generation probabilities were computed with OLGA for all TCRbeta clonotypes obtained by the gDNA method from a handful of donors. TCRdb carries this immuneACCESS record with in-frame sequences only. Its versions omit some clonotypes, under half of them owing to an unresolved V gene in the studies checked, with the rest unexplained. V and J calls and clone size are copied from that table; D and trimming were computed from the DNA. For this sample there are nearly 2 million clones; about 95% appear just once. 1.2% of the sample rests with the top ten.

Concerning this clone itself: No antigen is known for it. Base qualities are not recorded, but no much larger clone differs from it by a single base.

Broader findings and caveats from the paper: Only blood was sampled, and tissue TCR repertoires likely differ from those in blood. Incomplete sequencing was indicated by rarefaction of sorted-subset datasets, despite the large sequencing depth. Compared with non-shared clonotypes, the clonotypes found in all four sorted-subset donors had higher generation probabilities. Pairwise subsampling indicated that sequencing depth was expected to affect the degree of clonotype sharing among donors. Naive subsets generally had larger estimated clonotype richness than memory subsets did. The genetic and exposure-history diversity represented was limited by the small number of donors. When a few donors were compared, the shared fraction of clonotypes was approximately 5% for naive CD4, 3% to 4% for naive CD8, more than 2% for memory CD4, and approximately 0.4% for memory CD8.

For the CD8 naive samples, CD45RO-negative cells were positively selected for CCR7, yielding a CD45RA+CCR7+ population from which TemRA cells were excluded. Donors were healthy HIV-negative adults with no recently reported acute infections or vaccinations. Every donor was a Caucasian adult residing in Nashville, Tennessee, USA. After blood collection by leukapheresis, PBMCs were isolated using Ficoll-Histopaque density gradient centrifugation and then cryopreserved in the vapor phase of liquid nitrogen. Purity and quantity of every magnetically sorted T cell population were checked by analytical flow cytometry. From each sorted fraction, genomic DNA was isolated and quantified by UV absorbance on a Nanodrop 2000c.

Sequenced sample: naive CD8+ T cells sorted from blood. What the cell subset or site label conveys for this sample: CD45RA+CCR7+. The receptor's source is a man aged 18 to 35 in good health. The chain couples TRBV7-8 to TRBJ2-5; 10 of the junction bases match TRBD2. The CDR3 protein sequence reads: CASSSPMYTSGAQETQYF. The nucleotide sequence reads TGTGCCAGCAGCTCTCCCATGTATACTAGCGGGGCCCAAGAGACCCAGTACTTC.